This T cell receptor (beta chain) stems from a study of high-grade serous ovarian cancer treatment subgroups. Study-wide points: The analyses considered CDR3 and ignored CDR1 and CDR2.

Tumor tissue was taken before any definitive surgery or chemotherapy was given. Comment on this clone: Its antigen is unknown.

The CDR3 totals 13 residues. The germline V gene encodes CDR1 SEHNR and CDR2 FQNEAQ (reference sequence). Germline trimming cut 6 bases from V and 6 bases from J; bases unmatched to any gene: 3. Sequencing was performed with immunoSEQ multiplex PCR; in TCRdb, only in-frame clones are kept and a portion is missing. The data contain about 8,800 clones, 55% to 75% of them singletons. The rearrangement uses TRBV7-9 and TRBJ2-2, with 8 bases aligning to TRBD2. The receptor was derived from a human donor with high-grade serous ovarian cancer. The sample consisted of tumor tissue. The CDR3 DNA reads TGTGCCAGCAGGCCGCGGGGGGCCGGGGAGCTGTTTTTT. Translation gives CASRPRGAGELFF.